One sample yielded the 10 T cell receptor beta chains listed below, sequenced in a study of cytomegalovirus exposure and HLA in healthy donors. The study ran its PCR with 60 Vbeta and 13 Jbeta primers. Profiling relied on immunoSEQ multiplex PCR, and the TCRdb table lists in-frame clones only, not all of them. The data show 120,000 or so clones, under 90% seen once. Sequenced material: PBMCs. These receptors were collected from a woman aged 35 to 49 in good health and CMV-seropositive.

This chain links TRBV6-6 with TRBJ2-7, with 11 bases identical to TRBD2. CDR1 and CDR2 (germline): MNHNY, SVGAGI (reference sequence). V dropped 6 bases and J dropped 3; count of bases not matched to a gene: 7. The length of the CDR3 is 15 residues. Here the CDR3 reads CASSRPLAGGYEQYF. CDR3 nucleotide sequence: TGTGCCAGCAGCCGCCCGCTAGCGGGAGGCTACGAGCAGTACTTC.

The rearrangement joins TRBV2 to TRBJ1-1; D perhaps matches TRBD1 (6 bases). The germline V and J ends were trimmed by 6 bases and 8 bases, with 16 bases remaining between them. Germline V CDR1 and CDR2: SNHLY, FYNNEI. The CDR3 is 13 amino acids. The CDR3 protein is CASSPGHGGEAFF. The CDR3 DNA follows: TGTGCCAGCAGCCCGGGACACGGTGGGGAAGCTTTCTTT. The entire variable domain, with the rest obtained from reference TRBV2 and TRBJ1-1, is as follows: EPEVTQTPSHQVTQMGQEVILRCVPISNHLYFYWYRQILGQKVEFLVSFYNNEISEKSEIFDDQFSVERPDGSNFTLKIRSTKLEDSAMYFCASSPGHGGEAFFGQGTRLTVV.

This clone was counted only a few times. This chain uses TRBV6-5 with TRBJ2-2; 12 bases align to TRBD1. J was trimmed by 7 bases and V by 2 bases; bases with no gene match: 2. This CDR3 has 15 residues. Germline V gene data show CDR1 as MNHEY and CDR2 as SVGAGI. In DNA, the CDR3 is TGTGCCAGCAGTTACGGGACAGGGGGCGACGGGGAGCTGTTTTTT. Translating it yields CASSYGTGGDGELFF.

The chain has TRBV13 and TRBJ2-5; TRBD1 matches 8 bases. V gave up 5 bases and J gave up 1 base; unmatched junction bases: 3. The germline gives CDR1 PRHDT, CDR2 FYEKMQ (reference sequence). The CDR3 is 14 amino acids. The CDR3 loop reads CASSPDRVQETQYF. The DNA for the CDR3 is TGTGCCAGCAGCCCGGACAGGGTCCAAGAGACCCAGTACTTC.

The chain joins TRBV7-9 to TRBJ2-3; D is unclear. The CDR3 is 12 amino acids. Trimming pared 7 bases from V and 0 bases from J, leaving 5 bases between. The V gene's germline CDR1 is SEHNR and CDR2 FQNEAQ (reference sequence). The CDR3 region is CASKASTDTQYF. The CDR3 DNA reads TGTGCCAGCAAAGCTAGCACAGATACGCAGTATTTT.

CDR3 protein: CASSLQWTGRSGNTIYF. DNA for the CDR3: TGTGCCAGCAGCCTCCAATGGACAGGGAGGTCTGGAAACACCATATATTTT. The chain carries TRBV7-2 and TRBJ1-3; 8 nucleotides line up with TRBD1. Germline V gene data show CDR1 as SGHTA and CDR2 as FQGNSA. V was clipped by 5 bases and J by 1 base; unmatched bases: 10. The CDR3 covers 17 residues.

V and J are TRBV5-6 and TRBJ2-7; 9 bases line up with TRBD2. CDR3 size: 15 residues. CDR1 and CDR2 (germline): SGHDT, YYEEEE. Unmatched junction bases numbered 8, after V lost 1 base and J lost 6 bases. The CDR3 sequence: CASSLLAGNGGEQYF. Here the CDR3 DNA reads TGTGCCAGCAGCTTGCTAGCGGGAAACGGGGGCGAGCAGTACTTC.

The chain links TRBV29-1 to TRBJ1-1; D is perhaps TRBD1 (5 bases). V lost 7 bases and J lost 2, with 11 bases in between. Germline CDR1 is SQVTM and CDR2 is ANQGSEA. This CDR3 region has 12 residues. CDR3 residues: CSARQTNTEAFF. CDR3 DNA: TGCAGCGCTAGACAGACTAACACTGAAGCTTTCTTT.

As DNA, the CDR3 is TGTGCCAGCAGCCAGGACTGGTTCCACCCCGGGGAGCTGTTTTTT. Protein: CASSQDWFHPGELFF. This chain connects TRBV28 to TRBJ2-2; TRBD2 is a possible D gene (5 bases). Trimming pared 6 bases from V and 6 bases from J, leaving 17 bases between. The CDR3 has 15 amino acids. The germline V gene encodes CDR1 MDHEN and CDR2 SYDVKM.

This clone has a handful of counts. DNA of the CDR3: TGCAGCGTAAGAGGTACTACAACCTACGAGCAGTACTTC. Encoded protein: CSVRGTTTYEQYF. The chain uses TRBV29-1 and TRBJ2-7; no definite D call. Germline V gives CDR1 SQVTM, CDR2 ANQGSEA. The CDR3 loop spans 13 amino acids. Between the trimmed V and J ends, which lost 6 bases and 2 bases, there was a span of 14 bases.